A selection of T cell receptor beta chains follows, all from one sample in a study of blood T cell repertoires in COVID-19. This table comes from immunoSEQ multiplex PCR, and its TCRdb copy is limited to in-frame clones, with some not included. The table lists about half a million clones, 75% to 90% of them singletons. Sequenced input: peripheral blood. All receptors come from a human donor in a cohort sampled during active COVID-19. CDR3s include the opening cysteine and the closing phenylalanine or tryptophan. The D gene is left open where the match is weak. Size tells how often a clone was seen (once, few, many) or the class of an expanded clone, and some rows leave it out.

cdr3_length d_call j_call v_call clone_size cdr3_aa cdr3_nt
16 TRBD2 TRBJ2-5 TRBV7-9 - CASSTWTSGIQETQYF TGTGCCAGCAGCACATGGACTAGCGGGATACAAGAGACCCAGTACTTC
16 - TRBJ2-2 TRBV29-1 once CSGRDSGLGWAGELFF TGCAGCGGCCGGGACAGCGGGTTGGGATGGGCCGGGGAGCTGTTTTTT
14 TRBD1 TRBJ1-6 TRBV13 - CASSLRDRVSPLHF TGTGCCAGCAGCCTCCGGGACAGGGTTTCACCCCTCCACTTT
16 - TRBJ2-1 TRBV10-3 - CAISERGASSYNEQFF TGTGCCATCAGTGAGCGGGGTGCGAGCTCCTACAATGAGCAGTTCTTC
15 - TRBJ2-5 TRBV25-1 - CASSEHNGGRETQYF TGTGCCAGCAGTGAACATAACGGAGGAAGGGAGACCCAGTACTTC
14 TRBD2 TRBJ2-7 TRBV7-2 - CASSSGLAGGEQYF TGTGCCAGCAGCTCCGGACTAGCGGGCGGCGAGCAGTACTTC
20 TRBD2 TRBJ2-2 TRBV4-3 - CASSQETRSSGRAATGELFF TGCGCCAGCAGCCAAGAGACCCGCTCTAGCGGGAGGGCCGCCACCGGGGAGCTGTTTTTT
13 TRBD1 TRBJ2-5 TRBV5-1 many CASRFTGVETQYF TGCGCCAGCAGGTTCACAGGGGTAGAGACCCAGTACTTC
15 TRBD2 TRBJ2-7 TRBV27 - CASSLGGGRIYEQYF TGTGCCAGCAGTTTAGGAGGCGGGAGAATCTACGAGCAGTACTTC
12 - TRBJ2-1 TRBV6-5 once CASSQTRNEQFF TGTGCCAGCAGTCAAACGAGGAATGAGCAGTTCTTC
14 - TRBJ2-7 TRBV7-9 - CASSPATGTYEQYF TGTGCCAGCAGCCCCGCCACGGGAACCTACGAGCAGTACTTC
15 TRBD2 TRBJ2-1 TRBV7-9 - CASSPGLAGVHEQFF TGTGCCAGCAGCCCGGGACTAGCGGGAGTTCATGAGCAGTTCTTC
15 - TRBJ1-1 TRBV28 - CASSLAQGFNTEAFF TGTGCCAGCAGTTTAGCGCAGGGGTTTAACACTGAAGCTTTCTTT
14 - TRBJ2-7 TRBV6-5 many CASSPGSSPYEQYF TGTGCCAGCAGCCCCGGGAGTTCCCCCTACGAGCAGTACTTC
16 - TRBJ2-7 TRBV6-5 - CASSYSSSRHAPEQYF TGTGCCAGCAGTTACTCGTCATCCAGGCATGCTCCCGAGCAGTACTTC
13 - TRBJ1-4 TRBV28 - CASRLQGNEKLFF TGTGCCAGCAGGCTACAGGGAAATGAAAAACTGTTTTTT
18 TRBD2 TRBJ2-1 TRBV11-2 - CASSLGFSGTSEYNEQFF TGTGCCAGCAGCTTAGGGTTTTCCGGGACTAGCGAATACAATGAGCAGTTCTTC
16 TRBD2 TRBJ2-3 TRBV28 once CASSSIAGEKADTQYF TGTGCCAGCAGTTCTATAGCGGGAGAAAAGGCAGATACGCAGTATTTT
15 - TRBJ1-5 TRBV11-2 - CASSLGQGSNQPQHF TGTGCCAGCAGCTTAGGGCAGGGTAGCAATCAGCCCCAGCATTTT
17 TRBD1 TRBJ1-2 TRBV6-1 - CASSERSSWTGGYGYTF TGTGCCAGCAGTGAAAGGTCCTCGTGGACAGGGGGCTATGGCTACACCTTC
14 - TRBJ1-4 TRBV6-5 - CASRAPTTNEKLFF TGTGCCAGCAGAGCGCCCACAACTAATGAAAAACTGTTTTTT
18 TRBD1 TRBJ2-6 TRBV19 once CASSDWDRGNSGANVLTF TGTGCCAGTAGTGATTGGGACAGGGGTAATTCTGGGGCCAACGTCCTGACTTTC
16 - TRBJ1-5 TRBV19 once CASSMGRRGGNQPQHF TGTGCCAGTAGTATGGGGCGAAGGGGCGGCAATCAGCCCCAGCATTTT
16 TRBD2 TRBJ2-1 TRBV4-1 - CASSQGSAGGYNEQFF TGCGCCAGCAGCCAAGGGTCTGCGGGAGGCTACAATGAGCAGTTCTTC
14 - TRBJ2-1 TRBV7-9 - CASSLTDSNNEQFF TGTGCCAGCAGCCTAACGGACAGCAACAATGAGCAGTTCTTC
12 - TRBJ1-2 TRBV7-9 few CASSTNREIYTF TGTGCCAGCAGCACAAACAGGGAGATCTACACCTTC
13 - TRBJ1-4 TRBV12-3/TRBV12-4 - CASSLGGSEKLFF TGTGCCAGCAGTTTAGGAGGGAGTGAGAAACTGTTTTTT
14 TRBD2 TRBJ2-7 TRBV29-1 - CSVEIGGFSYEQYF TGCAGCGTTGAAATCGGGGGGTTCTCCTACGAGCAGTACTTC
15 TRBD2 TRBJ2-2 TRBV19 - CASSVHSGGTGELFF TGTGCCAGTAGTGTCCACAGCGGGGGAACCGGGGAGCTGTTTTTT
15 - TRBJ2-2 TRBV14 once CASSQVRQSAGELFF TGTGCCAGCAGCCAAGTGCGGCAATCGGCCGGGGAGCTGTTTTTT
14 - TRBJ1-1 TRBV9 - CASSAWTANTEAFF TGTGCCAGCAGCGCATGGACAGCTAACACTGAAGCTTTCTTT
17 TRBD1 TRBJ2-2 TRBV6-2/TRBV6-3 - CASSWPGQGTHTGELFF TGTGCCAGCAGTTGGCCGGGACAGGGTACGCACACCGGGGAGCTGTTTTTT
16 TRBD2 TRBJ2-4 TRBV5-1 - CASSLSGRGRADIQYF TGCGCCAGCAGCTTGAGTGGTAGAGGGAGGGCGGACATTCAGTACTTC
15 TRBD2 TRBJ2-1 TRBV7-7 - CASSPLAGGINEQFF TGTGCTAGCAGTCCTCTAGCGGGAGGTATCAATGAGCAGTTCTTC
15 - TRBJ2-1 TRBV19 - CASKGVGLAYNEQFF TGTGCCAGTAAGGGGGTAGGGTTAGCCTACAATGAGCAGTTCTTC
13 - TRBJ1-1 TRBV19 few CASSIPGREEAFF TGTGCCAGTAGTATCCCCGGGAGGGAAGAAGCTTTCTTT
15 - TRBJ1-1 TRBV5-1 - CASSLVFGGGTEAFF TGCGCCAGCAGCTTGGTATTCGGGGGAGGCACTGAAGCTTTCTTT
13 - TRBJ2-1 TRBV29-1 once CSAGTDIRDEQFF TGCAGCGCCGGAACGGACATTCGGGATGAGCAGTTCTTC
17 - TRBJ1-1 TRBV28 - CASSSLGGLRVNTEAFF TGTGCCAGCAGTTCCCTCGGAGGACTGAGAGTGAACACTGAAGCTTTCTTT
16 - TRBJ2-3 TRBV5-5 once CASSLDRAGGTDTQYF TGTGCCAGCAGCTTGGACAGGGCTGGGGGCACAGATACGCAGTATTTT
12 - TRBJ2-7 TRBV4-1 - CASSIVSYEQYF TGCGCCAGCAGCATCGTCTCCTACGAGCAGTACTTC
16 - TRBJ2-7 TRBV5-4 - CASSARVVPRSQEQYF TGTGCCAGCAGCGCCCGCGTAGTCCCCCGGTCCCAAGAGCAGTACTTC
15 TRBD1 TRBJ1-2 TRBV27 - CASSFRDRGRYGYTF TGTGCCAGCAGTTTCCGGGACAGGGGGCGTTATGGCTACACCTTC
16 - TRBJ1-2 TRBV10-3 - CAISDPGQVAYGGYTF TGTGCCATCAGTGACCCGGGACAAGTAGCCTATGGCGGCTACACCTTC
16 TRBD1 TRBJ1-4 TRBV11-2 - CASSLDRGGVGEKLFF TGTGCCAGCAGCTTAGATCGAGGGGGCGTCGGTGAAAAACTGTTTTTT
13 - TRBJ1-1 TRBV3-1/TRBV3-2 - CASSQETYTEAFF TGTGCCAGCAGCCAAGAAACATACACTGAAGCTTTCTTT
13 TRBD1 TRBJ1-1 TRBV7-9 - CASSSQGDTEAFF TGTGCCAGCAGCTCCCAGGGGGACACTGAAGCTTTCTTT
18 - TRBJ2-2 TRBV3-1/TRBV3-2 - CASSQEIDPGERPGELFF TGTGCCAGCAGCCAAGAGATAGACCCGGGGGAGAGACCCGGGGAGCTGTTTTTT
16 - TRBJ1-6 TRBV9 - CASSVDATWANSPLHF TGTGCCAGCAGCGTAGATGCGACCTGGGCTAATTCACCCCTCCACTTT
17 TRBD2 TRBJ2-1 TRBV7-7 - CASSPTSLAGGYNEQFF TGTGCTAGCAGCCCAACCTCTCTAGCGGGAGGATACAATGAGCAGTTCTTC
15 TRBD2 TRBJ2-7 TRBV11-2 - CASRPSGTQNYEQYF TGTGCCAGCAGACCCAGCGGGACTCAAAACTACGAGCAGTACTTC
16 - TRBJ2-1 TRBV3-1/TRBV3-2 - CASSQESQRGIDEQFF TGTGCCAGCAGCCAAGAATCCCAGAGAGGTATTGATGAGCAGTTCTTC
14 - TRBJ2-2 TRBV30 - CAWSAGSNTGELFF TGTGCCTGGAGTGCAGGGTCGAACACCGGGGAGCTGTTTTTT
16 - TRBJ2-2 TRBV7-6 - CASSLEGGMNAGELFF TGTGCCAGCAGCTTAGAAGGCGGGATGAATGCCGGGGAGCTGTTTTTT
12 - TRBJ2-3 TRBV27 once CASSRTNSAQYF TGTGCCAGCAGTCGAACTAACTCCGCACAGTATTTT